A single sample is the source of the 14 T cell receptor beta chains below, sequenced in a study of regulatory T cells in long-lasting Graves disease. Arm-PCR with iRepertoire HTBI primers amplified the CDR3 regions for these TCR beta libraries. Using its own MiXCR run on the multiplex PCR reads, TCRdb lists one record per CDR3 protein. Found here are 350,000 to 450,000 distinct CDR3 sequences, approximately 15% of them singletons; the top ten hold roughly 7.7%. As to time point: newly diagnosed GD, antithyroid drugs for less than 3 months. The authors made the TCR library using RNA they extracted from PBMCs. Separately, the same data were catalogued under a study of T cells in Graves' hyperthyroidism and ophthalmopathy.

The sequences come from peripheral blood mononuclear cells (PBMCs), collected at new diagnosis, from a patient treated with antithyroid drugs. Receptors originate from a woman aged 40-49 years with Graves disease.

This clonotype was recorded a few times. Written as DNA, the CDR3 is TGTGCCAGCAGCTTAGCGCCTGCTGATGGCTACACCTTC. Translating gives CASSLAPADGYTF. The rearrangement joins TRBV7-9 to TRBJ1-2; D remains ambiguous. CDR1 SEHNR and CDR2 FQNEAQ come from the germline V gene (reference sequence). The CDR3 spans 13 residues. The V end lost 0 bases, the J end lost 6 bases, and 8 bases lay between the germline ends.

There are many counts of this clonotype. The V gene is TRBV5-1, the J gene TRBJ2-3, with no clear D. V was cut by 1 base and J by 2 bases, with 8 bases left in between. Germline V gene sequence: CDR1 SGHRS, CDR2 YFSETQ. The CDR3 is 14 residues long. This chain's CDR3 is CASSLMEHTDTQYF. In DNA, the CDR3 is TGCGCCAGCAGCTTGATGGAGCACACAGATACGCAGTATTTT. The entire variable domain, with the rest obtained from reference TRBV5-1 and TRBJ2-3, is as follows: KAGVTQTPRYLIKTRGQQVTLSCSPISGHRSVSWYQQTPGQGLQFLFEYFSETQRNKGNFPGRFSGRQFSNSRSEMNVSTLELGDSALYLCASSLMEHTDTQYFGPGTRLTVL.

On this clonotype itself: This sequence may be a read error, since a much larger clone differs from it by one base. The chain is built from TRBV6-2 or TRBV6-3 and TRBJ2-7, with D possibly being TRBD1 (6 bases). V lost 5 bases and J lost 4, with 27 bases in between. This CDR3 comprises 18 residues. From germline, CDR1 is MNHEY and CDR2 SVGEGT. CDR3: CASSGALGWDTLWYEQYF. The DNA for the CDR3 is TGTGCCAGCAGTGGAGCGCTAGGTTGGGACACTCTTTGGTACGAGCAGTACTTC.

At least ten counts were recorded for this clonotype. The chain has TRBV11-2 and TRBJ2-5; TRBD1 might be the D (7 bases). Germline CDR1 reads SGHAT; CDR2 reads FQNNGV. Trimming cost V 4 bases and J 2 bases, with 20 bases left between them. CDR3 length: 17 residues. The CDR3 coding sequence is TGTGCCAGCAGCTCCCCGGGGCGGGACAGTGAGCAAGAGACCCAGTACTTC. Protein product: CASSSPGRDSEQETQYF.

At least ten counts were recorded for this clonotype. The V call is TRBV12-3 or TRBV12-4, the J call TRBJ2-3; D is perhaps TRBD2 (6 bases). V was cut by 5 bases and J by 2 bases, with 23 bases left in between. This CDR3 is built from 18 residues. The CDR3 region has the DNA TGTGCCAGCAGTCCCCGTTGGGGGGACGTAAAGATCACAGATACGCAGTATTTT. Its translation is CASSPRWGDVKITDTQYF.

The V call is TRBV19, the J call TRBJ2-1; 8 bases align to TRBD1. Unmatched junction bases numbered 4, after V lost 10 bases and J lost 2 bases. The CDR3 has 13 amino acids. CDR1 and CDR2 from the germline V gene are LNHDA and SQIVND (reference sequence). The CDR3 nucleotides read TGTGCCACCGGACAGGGCCCCTACAATGAGCAGTTCTTC. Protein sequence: CATGQGPYNEQFF.

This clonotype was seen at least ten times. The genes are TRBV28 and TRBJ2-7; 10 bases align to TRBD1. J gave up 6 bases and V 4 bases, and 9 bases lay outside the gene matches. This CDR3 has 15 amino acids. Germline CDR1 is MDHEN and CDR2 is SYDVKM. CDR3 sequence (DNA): TGTGCCAGCAGTTCCATCCGACAGGGGGCTATCGAGCAGTACTTC. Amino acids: CASSSIRQGAIEQYF.

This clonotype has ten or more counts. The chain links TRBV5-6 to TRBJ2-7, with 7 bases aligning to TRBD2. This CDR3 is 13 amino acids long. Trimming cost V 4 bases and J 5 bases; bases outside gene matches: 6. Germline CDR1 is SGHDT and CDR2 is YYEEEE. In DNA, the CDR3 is TGTGCCAGCAGCCGGGACTATGCAGACGAGCAGTACTTC. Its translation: CASSRDYADEQYF.

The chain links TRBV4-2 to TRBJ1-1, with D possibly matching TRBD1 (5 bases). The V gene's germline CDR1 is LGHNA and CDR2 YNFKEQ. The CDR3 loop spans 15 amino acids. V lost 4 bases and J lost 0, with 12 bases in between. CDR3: CASSPQDIMNTEAFF. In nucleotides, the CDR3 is TGTGCCAGCAGCCCACAGGACATAATGAACACTGAAGCTTTCTTT.

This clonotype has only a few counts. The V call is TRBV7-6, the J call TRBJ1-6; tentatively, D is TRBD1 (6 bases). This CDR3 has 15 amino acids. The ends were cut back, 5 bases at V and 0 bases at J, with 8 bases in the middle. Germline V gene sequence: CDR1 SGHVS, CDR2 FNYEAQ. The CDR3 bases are TGTGCCAGCAGCCAAGGGGGCTCCTATAATTCACCCCTCCACTTT. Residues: CASSQGGSYNSPLHF.

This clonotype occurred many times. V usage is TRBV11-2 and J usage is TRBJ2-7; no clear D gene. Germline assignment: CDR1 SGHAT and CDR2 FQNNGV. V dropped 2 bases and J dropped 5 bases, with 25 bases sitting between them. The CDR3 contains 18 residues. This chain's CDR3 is CASSLYASLSLLDDEQYF. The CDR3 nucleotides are TGTGCCAGCAGCTTATACGCATCCCTCAGTCTCCTAGACGACGAGCAGTACTTC.

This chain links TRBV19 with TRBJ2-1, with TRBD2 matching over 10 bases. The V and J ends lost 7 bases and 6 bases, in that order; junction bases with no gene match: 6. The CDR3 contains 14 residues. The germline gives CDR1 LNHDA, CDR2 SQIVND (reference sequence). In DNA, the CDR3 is TGTGCCAGTATGGCTAGCGGGAGTATCAATGAGCAGTTCTTC. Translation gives CASMASGSINEQFF.

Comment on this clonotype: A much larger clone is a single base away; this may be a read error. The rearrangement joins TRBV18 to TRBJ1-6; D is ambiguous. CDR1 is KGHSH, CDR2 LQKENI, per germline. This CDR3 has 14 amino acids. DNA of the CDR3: TGTGCCAGCTCACCACCGGACGGCCTTTCGGCCCTCCGCTTT. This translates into CASSPPDGLSALRF.

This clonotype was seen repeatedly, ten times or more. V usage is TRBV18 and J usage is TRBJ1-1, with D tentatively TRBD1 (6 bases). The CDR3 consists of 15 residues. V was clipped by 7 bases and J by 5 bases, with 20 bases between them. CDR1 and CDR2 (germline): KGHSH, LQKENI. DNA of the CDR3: TGTGCCAGCTTGTCATTCGGGGGGCCAGCGACTGAAGCTTTCTTT. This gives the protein CASLSFGGPATEAFF.